Here is one T cell receptor (beta chain) with its context. Participants had their cohort set by participant-reported clinical history. These data originate in a study of blood T cell repertoires in COVID-19. Across the study: Nucleic acid was either cDNA or gDNA, and it came from T cells, B-cell-depleted T cells, or PBMCs.

Data came from immunoSEQ multiplex PCR; TCRdb stores just in-frame clones and leaves some out. This sample yields under 400,000 clones, of which around 87% are seen a single time; roughly 2% belongs to the top ten. This CDR3 contains 13 residues. Germline V CDR1 and CDR2: SGHTA, FQGTGA. Trimming pared 5 bases from V and 4 bases from J, leaving 9 bases between. The chain carries TRBV7-3 and TRBJ2-1; the D gene is possibly TRBD1 (6 bases). The TCR originated in a middle-aged man in a cohort exposed to, infected with or recovered from COVID-19 (not recorded which). Sequencing was carried out using PBMCs or T cells enriched from blood (not recorded which). In DNA form, the CDR3 reads TGTGCCAGCAGCCCGGGACAATACAATGAGCAGTTCTTC. Amino acids: CASSPGQYNEQFF.